Below are 28 T cell receptor beta chains sequenced from a single sample in a study of cytomegalovirus exposure and HLA in healthy donors. The PCR had 60 Vbeta and 13 Jbeta primers. Measured with immunoSEQ multiplex PCR; TCRdb has only the in-frame clones, and not every one. The repertoire includes 90,000 to 100,000 clones, under 75% of them detected once, and 2% to 2.5% sits in the top ten. Sequenced input: PBMCs. The receptors come from a man aged 50-60 years in good health and CMV-seronegative.

V and J are TRBV4-1 and TRBJ2-7; tentatively, D is TRBD1 (5 bases). CDR3 length equals 14 residues. Germline CDR1 is MGHRA and CDR2 is YSYEKL. Trimming stripped 0 bases from V and 12 bases from J, with 18 bases between. CDR3 nucleotide sequence: TGCGCCAGCAGCCAAGATCGAGACGACAGACCGCGGTACTTC. Translating gives CASSQDRDDRPRYF.

The chain joins TRBV5-1 to TRBJ2-6; 8 bases agree with TRBD1. J gave up 0 bases and V 2 bases, and 1 base lay outside the gene matches. Germline V lookup: CDR1 SGHRS, CDR2 YFSETQ. This CDR3 comprises 16 residues. CDR3 in amino acids: CASSFTGGSGANVLTF. As DNA, the CDR3 is TGCGCCAGCAGCTTTACAGGGGGCTCTGGGGCCAACGTCCTGACTTTC.

The chain has TRBV7-8 and TRBJ1-2; 9 nucleotides agree with TRBD1. Per germline, CDR1 SGHVS and CDR2 FQNEAQ. With 4 bases clipped from V and 5 bases from J, the junction kept 5 bases outside the gene matches. CDR3 length: 14 residues. DNA of the CDR3: TGTGCCAGCAGCTCGGGACAGGGTCGATATGGCTACACCTTC. It specifies CASSSGQGRYGYTF.

The chain links TRBV7-6 to TRBJ2-4; 7 nucleotides match TRBD1. Germline V CDR1 and CDR2: SGHVS, FNYEAQ. The CDR3 contains 13 residues. Germline trimming cut 3 bases from V and 10 bases from J; bases unmatched to any gene: 6. The CDR3 sequence: CASSLTNRGIQYF. The CDR3 DNA sequence: TGTGCCAGCAGCTTGACAAACAGGGGTATTCAGTACTTC.

The chain carries TRBV4-3 and TRBJ2-3; tentative D call: TRBD2 (5 bases). Trimming removed 0 bases from V and 1 base from J, with 11 bases in between. The V gene's germline CDR1 is LGHNA and CDR2 YSLEER. This CDR3 contains 16 residues. This CDR3 is CASSQEERRGTDTQYF. The CDR3 nucleotides are TGCGCCAGCAGCCAAGAAGAACGGCGGGGCACAGATACGCAGTATTTT.

This sequence joins TRBV7-3 and TRBJ2-1; 13 positions agree with TRBD2. The CDR3 runs to 15 residues. CDR1 and CDR2 (germline): SGHTA, FQGTGA. Trimming at V came to 4 bases and at J to 9 bases, leaving 6 bases not matched to a gene. The CDR3 DNA is TGTGCCAGCAGCTCCCCGAGACTAGCGGGAGGTGAGCAGTTCTTC. Its protein is CASSSPRLAGGEQFF.

The chain has TRBV6-6 and TRBJ2-7, with 10 positions matching TRBD1. CDR3 length: 14 amino acids. Germline V CDR1 and CDR2: MNHNY, SVGAGI (reference sequence). V was clipped by 5 bases and J by 2 bases; unmatched bases: 3. As DNA, the CDR3 is TGTGCCAGCAGTATCGGACAGGGGGCCTACGAGCAGTACTTC. Translating it yields CASSIGQGAYEQYF.

This clone was seen a handful of times. The DNA for the CDR3 is TGTGCCAGCAGCTTAGCGCAGGGGGCTAGTGAGCAGTTCTTC. Its translation is CASSLAQGASEQFF. The chain links TRBV7-9 to TRBJ2-1; 8 positions match TRBD1. The V gene end was trimmed by 0 bases and the J gene end by 9 bases; junction bases not matched to a gene: 4. CDR1 and CDR2 from the germline V gene are SEHNR and FQNEAQ (reference sequence). The CDR3 is 14 residues long.

V gene TRBV6-6 combines with J gene TRBJ1-2, with D possibly being TRBD1 (5 bases). The CDR3 consists of 15 residues. Deletions cut 0 bases from V and 2 bases from J, with 10 bases between. CDR1 is MNHNY and CDR2 is SVGAGI in the germline V gene (reference sequence). CDR3 sequence reads: CASSYSDTSNYGYTF. The DNA of the CDR3 is TGTGCCAGCAGTTACTCGGACACCTCAAACTATGGCTACACCTTC.

This sequence joins TRBV29-1 and TRBJ1-2; 10 positions agree with TRBD1. The trim removed 7 bases at V and 8 bases at J, leaving 7 bases unmatched. The germline V gene has CDR1 SQVTM and CDR2 ANQGSEA. This CDR3 spans 12 amino acids. The CDR3 region is CSATTGGRGYTF. For the CDR3, the DNA is TGCAGCGCGACGACAGGGGGCAGGGGCTACACCTTC.

The gene calls are TRBV2 and TRBJ2-2; the match to TRBD2 covers 7 bases. The V gene end was trimmed by 5 bases and the J gene end by 4 bases; junction bases not matched to a gene: 7. The CDR3 has 15 residues. The germline CDR1 and CDR2 sequences are SNHLY and FYNNEI. CDR3 in amino acids: CASSIGLVGTGELFF. The CDR3 nucleotides read TGTGCCAGCAGTATCGGACTAGTTGGCACCGGGGAGCTGTTTTTT.

This clone was seen a few times. The J gene is TRBJ2-7, the V gene TRBV6-5, with D tentatively TRBD1 (6 bases). The CDR3 totals 15 residues. The V end lost 6 bases, the J end lost 0 bases, and 15 bases lay between the germline ends. Per germline, CDR1 MNHEY and CDR2 SVGAGI. The CDR3 nucleotides read TGTGCCAGCAGCCAAACAGGGTCATACTCCTACGAGCAGTACTTC. It yields the protein CASSQTGSYSYEQYF.

The chain carries TRBV6-5 and TRBJ2-5; 7 positions agree with TRBD2. The CDR3 runs to 14 residues. The V and J ends lost 6 bases and 2 bases, in that order; junction bases with no gene match: 6. The germline gives CDR1 MNHEY, CDR2 SVGAGI. CDR3 sequence reads: CASRAGQLQETQYF. CDR3 DNA: TGTGCCAGCAGAGCGGGGCAACTTCAAGAGACCCAGTACTTC.

With regard to this clone: At one of its ends the junction is not consistent with the germline gene, which may arise from a read error. The chain couples TRBV7-7 to TRBJ2-5, with D maybe TRBD2 (6 bases). Germline loops: CDR1 SSHAT, CDR2 FNYEAQ (reference sequence). The CDR3 has 16 amino acids. CDR3 residues: CASSLGSSPNQETQYF. The DNA of the CDR3 is TGTGCTAGCAGCCTCGGGAGCAGCCCGAACCAAGAGACCCAGTACTTC.

The J gene is TRBJ1-1, the V gene TRBV28; 7 bases align to TRBD1. The CDR3 length is 13 residues. The ends lost 4 bases at V and 6 bases at J; junction bases unmatched: 5. Germline lookup yields CDR1 MDHEN and CDR2 SYDVKM. CDR3 residues: CASSYRGRSEAFF. CDR3 sequence (DNA): TGTGCCAGCAGTTACAGGGGTCGTTCTGAAGCTTTCTTT.

With respect to this clone: One end of the junction does not line up with germline, which may come from a read error. The V gene is TRBV11-2, the J gene TRBJ1-2; possibly TRBD1 for D (6 bases). Germline V CDR1 and CDR2: SGHAT, FQNNGV. The CDR3 loop spans 13 amino acids. CDR3 DNA: TGTGCCAGCAGCCCAGTTGGGGGCACTAACCCATCCTTC. Residues: CASSPVGGTNPSF.

This clone was seen a handful of times. The chain has TRBV6-5 and TRBJ1-1; 9 positions match TRBD1. Germline V gene sequence: CDR1 MNHEY, CDR2 SVGAGI. The CDR3 sequence is 15 residues long. V was clipped by 6 bases and J by 0 bases; unmatched bases: 5. The CDR3 region is CASRQNRGLNTEAFF. The DNA for the CDR3 is TGTGCCAGCAGACAAAACAGGGGGCTGAACACTGAAGCTTTCTTT.

The chain carries TRBV7-9 and TRBJ2-3; tentative D call: TRBD2 (6 bases). Germline V gene sequence: CDR1 SEHNR, CDR2 FQNEAQ (reference sequence). The CDR3 covers 16 residues. Between the trimmed V and J ends, which lost 3 bases and 3 bases, there was a span of 16 bases. The CDR3 loop reads CASSFARRGETDTQYF. DNA of the CDR3: TGTGCCAGCAGCTTCGCAAGGCGGGGAGAGACAGATACGCAGTATTTT.

The chain combines TRBV7-2 with TRBJ2-5; 14 nucleotides line up with TRBD2. Germline CDR1 and CDR2: SGHTA and FQGNSA. V trimming: 4 bases; J trimming: 4 bases; junction bases outside the gene matches: 2. This CDR3 has 15 residues. The CDR3 coding sequence is TGTGCCAGCAGCTCGGGGACTAGCGGGGGAGAGACCCAGTACTTC. This sequence encodes CASSSGTSGGETQYF.

The chain links TRBV25-1 to TRBJ2-1; D possibly corresponds to TRBD2 (6 bases). The CDR3 covers 10 residues. The germline gives CDR1 MGHDK, CDR2 SYGVNS. Trimming pared 10 bases from V and 9 bases from J, leaving 10 bases between. The CDR3 reads CATWRGEQFF. In DNA form, the CDR3 reads TGTGCCACCTGGAGGGGTGAGCAGTTCTTC.

The chain is built from TRBV21-1 and TRBJ1-6; the DNA was not compared with TRBD1, the D call given in the table. TRBV21-1 constitutes a pseudogene. There are 13 residues in the CDR3. The CDR3: CASSARSNSPLHF. The CDR3 nucleotides are TGTGCCAGCAGCGCCAGATCGAATTCACCCCTCCACTTT.

This clone was counted between two and nine times. The chain carries TRBV30 and TRBJ2-5; D perhaps matches TRBD2 (6 bases). This CDR3 has 14 residues. The germline V and J ends were trimmed by 3 bases and 4 bases, with 15 bases remaining between them. CDR1 and CDR2 (germline): GTSNPN, SVGIG (reference sequence). Written as DNA, the CDR3 is TGTGCCTGGAGAGACTTGGGGGACTCAGAGACCCAGTACTTC. Its protein product is CAWRDLGDSETQYF.

V gene TRBV6-5 combines with J gene TRBJ2-1; 12 nucleotides line up with TRBD2. CDR1 MNHEY and CDR2 SVGAGI come from the germline V gene. Unmatched junction bases numbered 5, after V lost 4 bases and J lost 7 bases. The CDR3 spans 15 residues. CDR3 sequence: CASSWRTSGDNEQFF. The CDR3 nucleotides are TGTGCCAGCAGTTGGAGGACTAGCGGGGATAATGAGCAGTTCTTC.

The chain carries TRBV20-1 and TRBJ2-7, with D perhaps TRBD2 (5 bases). Germline CDR1 and CDR2: DFQATT and SNEGSKA (reference sequence). V lost 3 bases and J lost 5, with 8 bases in between. This CDR3 contains 11 residues. CDR3 nucleotide sequence: TGCAGTGCTAGGCACGGGGACGAGCAGTACTTC. It codes for CSARHGDEQYF.

The V call is TRBV11-2, the J call TRBJ1-2, with 10 positions matching TRBD1. Germline V gene data show CDR1 as SGHAT and CDR2 as FQNNGV. J gave up 6 bases and V 6 bases, and 7 bases lay outside the gene matches. CDR3 length equals 14 residues. The DNA for the CDR3 is TGTGCCAGCAGACCAGACAGGGGGCGAGATGGCTACACCTTC. Translated: CASRPDRGRDGYTF. Full variable domain (outside the CDR3, taken from reference TRBV11-2 and TRBJ1-2): EAGVAQSPRYKIIEKRQSVAFWCNPISGHATLYWYQQILGQGPKLLIQFQNNGVVDDSQLPKDRFSAERLKGVDSTLKIQPAKLEDSAVYLCASRPDRGRDGYTFGSGTRLTVV.

CDR3 residues: CASSQDLTGELFF. CDR3 nucleotides: TGTGCCAGCAGCCAAGACCTTACCGGGGAGCTGTTTTTT. V usage is TRBV4-2 and J usage is TRBJ2-2; D is undetermined. Per the germline V gene, CDR1 is LGHNA and CDR2 is YNFKEQ. V dropped 0 bases and J dropped 5 bases, with 4 bases sitting between them. The CDR3 has 13 amino acids.

The J gene is TRBJ2-2, the V gene TRBV6-6; 9 bases agree with TRBD1. The length of the CDR3 is 15 residues. V was pared by 7 bases and J by 3 bases, with 6 bases of the junction left unmatched. CDR1 and CDR2 from the germline V gene are MNHNY and SVGAGI (reference sequence). The CDR3 protein is CASIAGTGHTGELFF. The CDR3 DNA reads as TGTGCCAGCATCGCCGGGACAGGGCACACCGGGGAGCTGTTTTTT.

This clone was detected only once. The chain recombines TRBV6-5 with TRBJ2-7; D ambiguous. Germline values: CDR1 MNHEY, CDR2 SVGAGI. This CDR3 comprises 16 residues. V was pared by 0 bases and J by 3 bases, with 15 bases between. CDR3 residues: CASSYSTLAARYEQYF. CDR3 sequence (DNA): TGTGCCAGCAGTTACTCGACTCTGGCGGCTCGCTACGAGCAGTACTTC.